This record concerns one TCR beta chain sequence. Antigen specificity is unknown. The library targeted TCRbeta and was prepared with unique molecular identifiers. TCRdb redid the calling of the PCR reads with MiXCR, one entry per CDR3 protein. The profile shows some 830,000 distinct CDR3 sequences, about 15% of them singletons. The germline V gene has CDR1 SNHLY and CDR2 FYNNEI. The V end lost 6 bases, the J end lost 4 bases, and 13 bases lay between the germline ends. This CDR3 is built from 14 residues. The data originate from a study of T-cell reconstitution after alpha-beta-depleted transplantation in children. Study-wide results and limits: Several hundred expanded graft clones reportedly gave rise to the alpha-beta T cells present about two months after transplant.

This sequence was found in a male patient aged 10-17 years who had a stem cell transplant for acute lymphoblastic leukemia, so the T cells may come from the graft donor. The chain carries TRBV2 and TRBJ2-1; D call uncertain. Sequencing was performed on PBMCs, mostly from graft donor cells, taken 360 days after TCRalphabeta/CD19-depleted stem cell transplant. CDR3 sequence (DNA): TGTGCCAGCAGCTCACACCTGAGGTACAATGAGCAGTTCTTC. It yields the protein CASSSHLRYNEQFF.